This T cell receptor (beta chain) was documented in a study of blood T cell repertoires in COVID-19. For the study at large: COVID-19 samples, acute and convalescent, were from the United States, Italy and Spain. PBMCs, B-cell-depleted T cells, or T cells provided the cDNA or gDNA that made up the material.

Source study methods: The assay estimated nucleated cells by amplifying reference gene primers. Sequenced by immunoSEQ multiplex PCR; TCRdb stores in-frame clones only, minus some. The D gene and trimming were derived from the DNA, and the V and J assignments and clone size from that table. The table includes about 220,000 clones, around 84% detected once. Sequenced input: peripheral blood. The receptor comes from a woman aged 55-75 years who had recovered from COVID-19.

The CDR3 DNA is TGTGCCAGCAGTACCTACAGGTCACCTGGGGCCAACGTCCTGACTTTC. This translates into CASSTYRSPGANVLTF. This chain connects TRBV27 to TRBJ2-6; a weak D match, TRBD1 (5 bases). Germline loops: CDR1 MNHEY, CDR2 SMNVEV (reference sequence). CDR3 size: 16 residues. The ends were cut back, 5 bases at V and 2 bases at J, with 13 bases in the middle.